Listed here is a single T cell receptor (beta chain). Its antigen is currently unknown. This sample stems from a study of regulatory T cells in long-lasting Graves disease. Study-level information: Over 5 years of antithyroid drugs with positive TSH receptor antibodies was taken to mean persistent Graves' disease. General observations from the study: The researchers studied only peripheral blood, not thyroid tissue.

Time point here: persistent/refractory GD, antithyroid drugs over 5 years with positive TRAb. Isolated PBMC RNA provided the starting material for the TCR library. Investigators prepared the TCR beta libraries by applying iRepertoire HTBI primers and Arm-PCR of CDR3 regions. Each CDR3 protein gets one entry after TCRdb re-called the multiplex PCR reads with MiXCR. The sample holds 650,000 to 700,000 distinct CDR3 sequences, about 30% seen once. The TCR sequence derives from a female donor with Graves disease. This specimen was peripheral blood mononuclear cells (PBMCs), taken when the disease was refractory, from a patient treated with antithyroid drugs.

Here the CDR3 DNA reads TGTGCCTGGAGTGTGGTCGGGAGGGCCAGCTACGAGCAGTACTTC. Its translation is CAWSVVGRASYEQYF. The chain joins TRBV30 to TRBJ2-7; the match to TRBD2 covers 8 bases. The CDR3 loop spans 15 amino acids. With 0 bases clipped from V and 3 bases from J, the junction kept 7 bases outside the gene matches. The V gene's germline CDR1 is GTSNPN and CDR2 SVGIG (reference sequence).